The 14 T cell receptor beta chains listed next were all sequenced from one sample in a study of blood T cell repertoires in COVID-19. Assay: immunoSEQ multiplex PCR; the TCRdb copy retains only in-frame clones and omits some. This table has 150,000 to 180,000 clones, about 85% appearing once. The sequenced sample consisted of peripheral blood. These receptors originate from an older woman with COVID-19, enrolled during active disease.

The genes are TRBV7-9 and TRBJ1-2; the match to TRBD1 covers 9 bases. This CDR3 has 13 amino acids. The germline V gene encodes CDR1 SEHNR and CDR2 FQNEAQ (reference sequence). V was pared by 5 bases and J by 7 bases, with 5 bases of the junction left unmatched. This CDR3 reads CASSPWTGAGYTF. CDR3 DNA sequence: TGTGCCAGCAGCCCTTGGACAGGGGCTGGCTACACCTTC.

The rearrangement joins TRBV9 to TRBJ2-3; TRBD1 might be the D (6 bases). Germline V gene sequence: CDR1 SGDLS, CDR2 YYNGEE. Trimming cost V 3 bases and J 4 bases, with 9 bases left between them. This CDR3 is 13 amino acids long. CDR3 nucleotides: TGTGCCAGCAGCGGAAACAGGGCAGATACGCAGTATTTT. This gives the protein CASSGNRADTQYF.

The gene calls are TRBV3-1 (or the pseudogene TRBV3-2) and TRBJ2-7, with 7 bases aligning to TRBD1. CDR1 LGHDT and CDR2 YNNKEL come from the germline V gene (reference sequence). The trim removed 4 bases at V and 3 bases at J, leaving 6 bases unmatched. The CDR3 consists of 14 residues. The CDR3 DNA is TGTGCCAGCAGCCTAGATCGGACAGGCTACGAGCAGTACTTC. Translation: CASSLDRTGYEQYF.

The DNA for the CDR3 is TGTGCCAGCAGTTCCGGGACAGGGTTGAGCAATCAGCCCCAGCATTTT. Protein sequence: CASSSGTGLSNQPQHF. The V gene is TRBV5-5, the J gene TRBJ1-5, with TRBD1 identical over 9 bases. The V gene end was trimmed by 5 bases and the J gene end by 1 base; junction bases not matched to a gene: 7. Germline-derived CDR1 and CDR2 are SGHKS and YYEKEE (reference sequence). This CDR3 is 16 amino acids long.

Regarding this clone: Other DNA sequences from this sample encode an identical CDR3 as well. The rearrangement joins TRBV13 to TRBJ1-2; the D gene is possibly TRBD1 (6 bases). Germline V CDR1 and CDR2: PRHDT, FYEKMQ (reference sequence). The CDR3 consists of 14 residues. With 1 base removed from V and 4 bases from J, the gap between germline ends came to 10 bases. Here the CDR3 reads CASSLEGGSYGYTF. The CDR3 DNA follows: TGTGCCAGCAGCTTAGAAGGGGGTAGCTATGGCTACACCTTC.

This clone was found once. The gene calls are TRBV7-3 and TRBJ2-2, with D uncertain. The CDR3 is made up of 15 amino acids. CDR1 is SGHTA and CDR2 is FQGTGA in the germline V gene. V lost 2 bases and J 1 base, leaving 8 bases between the germline ends. CDR3 in DNA: TGTGCCAGCAGCTTATCATTCAGGAACACCGGGGAGCTGTTTTTT. It is translated as CASSLSFRNTGELFF.

The chain has TRBV18 and TRBJ1-6; 9 nucleotides align to TRBD1. The CDR3 runs to 16 residues. Germline assignment: CDR1 KGHSH and CDR2 LQKENI. The J segment lost 10 bases and the V segment lost 3 bases, leaving 10 bases of the junction unmatched. DNA for the CDR3: TGTGCCAGCTCACCCTCAACCGGGACAGGGAGATCACCCCTCCACTTT. It encodes CASSPSTGTGRSPLHF.

V and J are TRBV6-5 and TRBJ1-1; 7 nucleotides match TRBD1. The length of the CDR3 is 15 residues. The J segment lost 1 base and the V segment lost 7 bases, leaving 9 bases of the junction unmatched. The germline V gene encodes CDR1 MNHEY and CDR2 SVGAGI. The CDR3 nucleotides read TGTGCCAGCATCGACGTGAGGGACAGGAACACTGAAGCTTTCTTT. This translates into CASIDVRDRNTEAFF.

The chain combines TRBV24-1 with TRBJ1-2; 8 bases agree with TRBD1. The CDR3 is 16 residues long. V lost 4 bases and J lost 3; bases outside the gene matches: 9. CDR1 is KGHDR and CDR2 is SFDVKD in the germline V gene. DNA of the CDR3: TGTGCCACCAGTGAAACCGGGACAGGTTCATACTATGGCTACACCTTC. This encodes CATSETGTGSYYGYTF.

The rearrangement joins TRBV7-6 to TRBJ2-3; possible D gene TRBD1, 5 bases. Looked up from germline, CDR1 is SGHVS and CDR2 is FNYEAQ. The CDR3 totals 16 residues. V was trimmed by 1 base and J by 0 bases, leaving 11 bases between them. DNA of the CDR3: TGTGCCAGCAGCTTAGGTACCAGGGTTAGCACAGATACGCAGTATTTT. This encodes CASSLGTRVSTDTQYF.

The V gene is TRBV6-5, the J gene TRBJ2-5; TRBD1 might be the D (6 bases). This CDR3 comprises 14 residues. Trimming stripped 6 bases from V and 7 bases from J, with 18 bases between. Germline V lookup: CDR1 MNHEY, CDR2 SVGAGI. The CDR3 protein is CASSDLQGMATQYF. CDR3 coding DNA: TGTGCCAGCAGCGACCTACAGGGTATGGCGACCCAGTACTTC.

V and J are TRBV5-1 and TRBJ2-5; TRBD1 is a possible D gene (6 bases). The CDR3 is made up of 15 amino acids. From germline, CDR1 is SGHRS and CDR2 YFSETQ. With 6 bases removed from V and 5 bases from J, the gap between germline ends came to 20 bases. This chain's CDR3 is CASISLPGAAETQYF. DNA of the CDR3: TGCGCCAGCATCTCTCTCCCAGGGGCGGCGGAGACCCAGTACTTC.

The chain joins TRBV9 to TRBJ2-7, with 8 positions matching TRBD2. CDR1 and CDR2 from the germline V gene are SGDLS and YYNGEE. The CDR3 covers 15 residues. J was trimmed by 3 bases and V by 0 bases; bases with no gene match: 5. CDR3 in amino acids: CASSVGLAGNYEQYF. The CDR3, as DNA: TGTGCCAGCAGCGTAGGCCTAGCGGGTAACTACGAGCAGTACTTC.

The chain combines TRBV12-5 with TRBJ1-4, with a tentative D call TRBD1 (5 bases). The CDR3 loop spans 15 amino acids. V lost 6 bases and J lost 4, with 15 bases in between. Germline assignment: CDR1 LGHNT and CDR2 FRNRAP. The CDR3: CASGLITGGNEKLFF. For the CDR3, the DNA is TGTGCTAGTGGCCTAATCACCGGGGGTAATGAAAAACTGTTTTTT.